This TCR beta chain was documented in a study of control samples from healthy donors and cancer patients. The repertoire was sequenced with immunoSEQ multiplex PCR; TCRdb's copy has only in-frame clones and lacks some. The sample records approximately 160,000 clones, 85% to 95% being singletons. V lost 6 bases and J lost 5; bases outside the gene matches: 6. The CDR3 spans 14 residues. CDR1 is SNHLY, CDR2 FYNNEI, per germline. Source material: blood. J is TRBJ1-5 and V is TRBV2, with 8 bases matching TRBD1. This clonotype originated in a woman between 18 and 30 years old in good health. CDR3 loop: CASSETTGDQPQHF. DNA for the CDR3: TGTGCCAGCAGCGAAACGACAGGGGATCAGCCCCAGCATTTT.